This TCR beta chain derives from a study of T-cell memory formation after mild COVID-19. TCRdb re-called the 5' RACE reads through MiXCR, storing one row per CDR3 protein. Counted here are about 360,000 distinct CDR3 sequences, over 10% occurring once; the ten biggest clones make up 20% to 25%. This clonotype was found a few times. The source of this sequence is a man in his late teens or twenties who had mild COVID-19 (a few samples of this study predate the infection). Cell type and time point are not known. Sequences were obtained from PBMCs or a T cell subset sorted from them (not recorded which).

CDR3 residues: CASSPRTGGPDTQYF. For the CDR3, the DNA is TGTGCCAGCAGCCCCCGGACAGGCGGTCCAGATACGCAGTATTTT. V gene TRBV7-2 combines with J gene TRBJ2-3; 7 positions match TRBD1. Germline V gene data show CDR1 as SGHTA and CDR2 as FQGNSA. The junction had 9 bases not matched to a gene; V was cut back by 5 bases and J by 4 bases. The CDR3 consists of 15 residues. The full variable domain, its missing parts supplied by reference TRBV7-2 and TRBJ2-3, is GAGVSQSPSNKVTEKGKDVELRCDPISGHTALYWYRQSLGQGLEFLIYFQGNSAPDKSGLPSDRFSAERTGGSVSTLTIQRTQQEDSAVYLCASSPRTGGPDTQYFGPGTRLTVL.